The clone carrying this T cell receptor beta chain showed up just a few times. What it binds is unknown. The sample is drawn from a study of cytomegalovirus exposure and HLA in healthy donors. Findings and limits, study-wide: An analysis that was carried out later associated 16,951 TCR beta sequences with HLA alleles at 0.05 false discovery rate. Prediction of most subjects' HLA-A and HLA-B alleles by TCR beta sequences was reportedly accurate. A prior analysis recorded that most TCR beta V segments were productive about 87% or about 30% of the time.

The study ran its PCR with 60 Vbeta and 13 Jbeta primers. Assay used: immunoSEQ multiplex PCR; TCRdb lists only in-frame clones, some missing. This table holds some 140,000 clones, more than 70% found once. Looked up from germline, CDR1 is SGHNT and CDR2 is YENEEA. CDR3 length: 16 residues. V was clipped by 5 bases and J by 2 bases, with 19 bases between them. The specimen was PBMCs. The TCR originated in a man between 25 and 39 years old in good health and CMV-seronegative. This sequence joins TRBV11-3 and TRBJ2-7; tentative D call: TRBD1 (5 bases). The CDR3 bases are TGTGCCAGCAGCACACGAAGGGGATTGGGGACCTACGAGCAGTACTTC. This gives the protein CASSTRRGLGTYEQYF.